This T cell receptor (beta chain) was retrieved from a study of blood T cell repertoires in COVID-19. Overall study: From the United States, Italy and Spain came samples of acute and convalescent COVID-19.

This CDR3 region has 11 residues. V was clipped by 3 bases and J by 8 bases, with 7 bases between them. Germline V gene sequence: CDR1 DFQATT, CDR2 SNEGSKA (reference sequence). Residents of 24 US areas, aged roughly 18 to 95 years, made up the participants. Cohort placement rested on clinical history that participants reported themselves. Clones were sequenced by immunoSEQ multiplex PCR, and TCRdb holds only the in-frame ones, with some missing. The sample holds around 480,000 clones, about nine tenths seen once. V gene TRBV20-1 combines with J gene TRBJ1-4; D remains ambiguous. The sequencing input was PBMCs or T cells enriched from blood (not recorded which). The clonotype originates from a woman between 18 and 30 years old who had recovered from COVID-19. The CDR3: CSASENEKLFF. The CDR3, as DNA: TGCAGTGCTAGCGAGAACGAAAAACTGTTTTTT.